The 31 T cell receptor beta chains in this list originate from one sample, sequenced in a study of tumor and adjacent non-tumor tissue in lung cancer. This sample's RNA came from whole unsorted tissue. A modified ARM-PCR protocol with three rounds of nested PCR amplified TCRbeta. From the multiplex PCR reads, TCRdb called clonotypes with MiXCR, one entry per CDR3 protein. The data show approximately 90,000 distinct CDR3 sequences, around 59% seen once. Specimen: lung tumor tissue. Receptors originate from a man between 65 and 85 years old with non-small cell lung cancer.

On this clonotype: This may be a read error, as it is one base from a much larger clone. V is TRBV14 and J is TRBJ2-1; no definite D call. Germline V lookup: CDR1 SGHDN, CDR2 FVKESK. The CDR3 spans 13 residues. The CDR3 bases are TGTGTCAGCAGCCAAATATTATACAATGAGCAGTTCTTC. This sequence encodes CVSSQILYNEQFF.

To note about this clonotype: The missing conserved phenylalanine or tryptophan at the end of this CDR3 makes a read error likely. The chain joins TRBV5-1 to TRBJ1-5; the match to TRBD1 covers 7 bases. Per germline, CDR1 SGHRS and CDR2 YFSETQ. CDR3 length: 14 residues. Trimming at V came to 0 bases and at J to 9 bases, leaving 6 bases not matched to a gene. The CDR3: CASSLGDSGGPQHY. Written as DNA, the CDR3 is TGCGCCAGCAGCTTGGGGGACAGTGGTGGGCCCCAGCATTAT.

As for this clonotype: The junction does not match germline at one end; this may be a read error. The V call is TRBV11-2, the J call TRBJ2-1; perhaps TRBD2 as D (6 bases). Germline loops: CDR1 SGHAT, CDR2 FQNNGV. This CDR3 has 12 amino acids. The CDR3 sequence: CASSVLGTPESF. DNA of the CDR3: TGTGCCAGCAGCGTCCTCGGGACTCCGGAGTCCTTC.

Remarks on this clonotype: The junction and the germline gene differ at one end; a read error may be behind it. The chain combines TRBV11-2 with TRBJ2-1; D unclear. Germline V CDR1 and CDR2: SGHAT, FQNNGV. The CDR3 spans 16 residues. DNA of the CDR3: TGTGCCAGCAGCTTAGGGAAGGACGGCACCTGCAATGAGCAGCTCTTC. Translated: CASSLGKDGTCNEQLF.

Of note for this clonotype: Since a much larger clone is just one base distant, this may be a read error. The rearrangement links TRBV30 to TRBJ1-2; TRBD1 matches at 7 bases. Looked up from germline, CDR1 is GTSNPN and CDR2 is SVGIG (reference sequence). This CDR3 is built from 12 residues. CDR3 sequence (DNA): TGTGCCTGGACCAGGGGGAACTATGTCTACACCTTC. This codes for CAWTRGNYVYTF. Full variable domain (rest looked up from reference TRBV30 and TRBJ1-2): SQTIHQWPATLVQPVGSPLSLECTVEGTSNPNLYWYRQAAGRGLQLLFYSVGIGQISSEVPQNLSASRPQDRQFILSSKKLLLSDSGFYLCAWTRGNYVYTFGSGTRLTVV.

Concerning this clonotype: An end of the junction differs from the germline gene, which may be a read error. CDR3 protein: CSGGQGAGELLF. The CDR3 DNA follows: TGCAGCGGCGGACAGGGCGCCGGGGAACTGTTGTTT. The chain combines TRBV29-1 with TRBJ2-2; 8 positions match TRBD1. This CDR3 region has 12 residues. Germline CDR1 and CDR2: SQVTM and ANQGSEA.

A remark on this clonotype: Being one base from a much bigger clone, this may be a read error. This sequence joins TRBV12-3 or TRBV12-4 and TRBJ1-4; 7 nucleotides match TRBD1. The V and J ends lost 2 bases and 4 bases, in that order; junction bases with no gene match: 16. The CDR3 loop spans 19 amino acids. CDR3 amino acids: CASSLLLRAGGQNNEKLFF. CDR3 sequence (DNA): TGTGCCAGCAGTTTATTATTGCGTGCTGGGGGACAGAATAATGAAAAACTGTTTTTT.

V and J are TRBV11-1 and TRBJ2-3; weak D call: TRBD2 (6 bases). V was pared by 5 bases and J by 2 bases, with 17 bases between. CDR1 and CDR2 from the germline V gene are SGHAT and FQDESV (reference sequence). The CDR3 is 16 amino acids. The CDR3 coding sequence is TGTGCCAGCAGCCAAAGGAAGGAGGGAGACACAGATACGCAGTATTTT. It is translated as CASSQRKEGDTDTQYF. Combining the CDR3 with reference TRBV11-1 and TRBJ2-3 gives the whole variable domain EAEVAQSPRYKITEKSQAVAFWCDPISGHATLYWYRQILGQGPELLVQFQDESVVDDSQLPKDRFSAERLKGVDSTLKIQPAELGDSAMYLCASSQRKEGDTDTQYFGPGTRLTVL.

The rearrangement links TRBV29-1 to TRBJ2-4, with D perhaps matching TRBD2 (7 bases). The V gene's germline CDR1 is SQVTM and CDR2 ANQGSEA. The ends were cut back, 1 base at V and 8 bases at J, with 15 bases in the middle. The CDR3 is 14 amino acids. Written as DNA, the CDR3 is TGCAGCGTTGAAGGGGGGGGGGCTCGGGACATTCAGTACTTC. It encodes CSVEGGGARDIQYF.

Comments on this clonotype: The CDR3 does not end in the conserved phenylalanine or tryptophan, so this is likely a read error. The V gene is TRBV28, the J gene TRBJ2-7, with D possibly matching TRBD1 (9 bases). The CDR3 runs to 14 residues. Between the trimmed V and J ends, which lost 10 bases and 0 bases, there was a span of 16 bases. Germline V lookup: CDR1 MDHEN, CDR2 SYDVKM. CDR3 protein: CATGGDRASYEQYI. As DNA, the CDR3 is TGTGCCACCGGGGGGGACAGGGCCTCCTACGAGCAGTACATC.

The table lists this clonotype with a few counts. The chain links TRBV7-9 to TRBJ2-1; D is undetermined. Germline V CDR1 and CDR2: SEHNR, FQNEAQ (reference sequence). This CDR3 is built from 13 residues. Trimming took off 3 bases at V and 6 bases at J, with 9 bases between the two ends. The CDR3 nucleotides read TGTGCCAGCAGCTTCGATGGGCCCAATGAGCAGTTCTTC. Its translation: CASSFDGPNEQFF.

This clonotype showed up many times. This chain links TRBV4-1 with TRBJ2-7, with 11 bases lining up with TRBD2. Unmatched junction bases numbered 4, after V lost 4 bases and J lost 2 bases. From germline, CDR1 is MGHRA and CDR2 YSYEKL. This CDR3 contains 15 residues. Here the CDR3 DNA reads TGCGCCAGCAGCCGGGGGACTAGCGGAACCTACGAGCAGTACTTC. Translated: CASSRGTSGTYEQYF.

With respect to this clonotype: An end of the junction differs from the germline gene, which may be a read error. The V and J genes are TRBV2 and TRBJ2-7, with a weak D call TRBD2 (6 bases). The CDR3 has 12 residues. Germline values: CDR1 SNHLY, CDR2 FYNNEI. The CDR3 nucleotides are TGCGCCAGCAGACGCACTAGCTGGGAGCAGTACTTC. Amino acid sequence: CASRRTSWEQYF. Filled out from reference TRBV2 and TRBJ2-7, the complete variable domain reads EPEVTQTPSHQVTQMGQEVILRCVPISNHLYFYWYRQILGQKVEFLVSFYNNEISEKSEIFDDQFSVERPDGSNFTLKIRSTKLEDSAMYFCASRRTSWEQYFGPGTRLTVT.

This clonotype was recorded many times. The chain has TRBV29-1 and TRBJ2-6, with a tentative D call TRBD2 (6 bases). The CDR3 is 14 residues long. With 5 bases removed from V and 1 base from J, the gap between germline ends came to 9 bases. The V gene's germline CDR1 is SQVTM and CDR2 ANQGSEA. CDR3 in DNA: TGCAGCGTTCCGGGGGTATCTGGGGCCAACGTCCTGACTTTC. It is translated as CSVPGVSGANVLTF.

The table lists this clonotype with a few counts. A read error may explain this, as a much larger clone is one base away. This chain connects TRBV6-6 to TRBJ1-3, with D possibly TRBD1 on 6 matching bases. Per the germline V gene, CDR1 is MNHNY and CDR2 is SVGAGI (reference sequence). V was pared by 0 bases and J by 3 bases, with 15 bases between. The CDR3 has 17 amino acids. The CDR3 here is CASSYSSGGADGNTIYF. The CDR3 nucleotides read TGTGCCAGCAGTTACTCCTCCGGGGGCGCGGATGGAAACACCATATATTTT.

The chain links TRBV6-1 to TRBJ2-5; D is ambiguous. The length of the CDR3 is 13 residues. The germline V gene encodes CDR1 MNHNS and CDR2 SASEGT. V lost 6 bases to trimming and J lost 14 bases, with 22 bases between them. The CDR3 reads CASSLRPQESQYF. Written as DNA, the CDR3 is TGTGCCAGCAGCCTCAGGCCACAAGAGAGCCAATACTTC.

A note on this clonotype: One end of the junction varies from germline; a read error may be responsible. V is TRBV11-3 and J is TRBJ1-1; unclear D gene. The CDR3 runs to 16 residues. The germline gives CDR1 SGHNT, CDR2 YENEEA. The CDR3 loop is CASSRGGTNMNTETFF. In DNA form, the CDR3 reads TGTGCCAGCAGCCGCGGCGGTACAAATATGAACACTGAAACTTTCTTT.

This clonotype was counted only a few times. The genes are TRBV28 and TRBJ1-1, with D unclear. CDR3 length: 13 amino acids. V was trimmed by 11 bases and J by 1 base, leaving 14 bases between them. Germline V gives CDR1 MDHEN, CDR2 SYDVKM. This CDR3 reads CAGFEGANTEAFF. The CDR3 bases are TGTGCCGGCTTCGAGGGCGCGAACACTGAAGCTTTCTTT.

Concerning this clonotype: Its ends do not fully match the called genes, so a read error is possible. The CDR3 here is CTSRGLSGRIYNEQFF. CDR3 DNA: TGTACCAGTAGGGGCCTTAGCGGGAGAATATACAATGAGCAGTTCTTC. The chain is built from TRBV6-2 or TRBV6-3 and TRBJ2-1; 9 bases map to TRBD2. This CDR3 has 16 amino acids. CDR1 is MNHEY and CDR2 is SVGEGT in the germline V gene.

A note on this clonotype: This may come from a read error, since a much larger clone is one base off. The rearrangement uses TRBV6-1 and TRBJ2-3, with 8 nucleotides matching TRBD1. This CDR3 region has 15 residues. CDR1 MNHNS and CDR2 SASEGT come from the germline V gene. The CDR3, as DNA: TGTGCCAGCGCCCTTCAGGGGGCGTTCACAGATACGCACTATTTT. It codes for CASALQGAFTDTHYF.

Points on this clonotype: A much bigger clone sits one base away, suggesting this may be a read error. This rearrangement joins TRBV29-1 to TRBJ2-2, with 7 bases identical to TRBD1. V was clipped by 4 bases and J by 6 bases; unmatched bases: 8. Germline assignment: CDR1 SQVTM and CDR2 ANQGSEA. The CDR3 spans 14 residues. The CDR3 reads CSVAWDSTAGELFF. DNA for the CDR3: TGCAGCGTTGCATGGGACAGTACCGCCGGGGAGCTGTTTTTT.

Details on this clonotype: A read error is possible here, since a much larger clone lies one base away. The rearrangement uses TRBV6-1 and TRBJ1-5; D could derive from TRBD1 or TRBD2 (5 bases each). The closer fit of TRBJ2-3 to the DNA end suggests the J call may be wrong. Germline V gives CDR1 MNHNS, CDR2 SASEGT. CDR3 size: 13 residues. CDR3 region: CASAEGSSQPQYF. The CDR3 nucleotides are TGTGCCAGCGCCGAGGGGAGTAGTCAGCCCCAGTATTTT.

With regard to this clonotype: Lacking the conserved final phenylalanine or tryptophan, this CDR3 likely reflects a read error. The chain carries TRBV28 and TRBJ2-1; D remains unclear. Germline CDR1 and CDR2: MDHEN and SYDVKM. The CDR3 runs to 14 residues. V lost 6 bases, J lost 5 bases, and 14 bases lay in between. CDR3 DNA sequence: TGTGCCAGCAGCCGCAGCGTGATAGACAATGAGCAGTTCGTC. Protein: CASSRSVIDNEQFV.

For this clonotype: The junction departs from the called germline gene at one end, perhaps through a read error. The V gene is TRBV6-1, the J gene TRBJ2-5; D remains ambiguous. Germline CDR1 MNHNS, CDR2 SASEGT. The CDR3 sequence is 15 residues long. The CDR3 sequence is CTSSEGFKGQETQYF. For the CDR3, the DNA is TGTACCAGCAGTGAAGGTTTCAAGGGCCAAGAGACCCAGTACTTC.

This clonotype was found once. The CDR3 bases are TGTGCCAGCAGCACGGGACTAGCGGGGGGGTTGGGTACACAGTATTTT. Protein sequence: CASSTGLAGGLGTQYF. The chain couples TRBV11-2 to TRBJ2-3; the match to TRBD2 covers 16 bases. The germline V gene encodes CDR1 SGHAT and CDR2 FQNNGV. The CDR3 runs to 16 residues. The V gene end was trimmed by 5 bases and the J gene end by 12 bases; junction bases not matched to a gene: 11.

The chain couples TRBV11-2 to TRBJ2-5; D not resolved. There are 15 residues in the CDR3. Trimming left V 9 bases short and J 7 bases short, with 24 bases between. Germline assignment: CDR1 SGHAT and CDR2 FQNNGV. The CDR3 spells CASSPRGGQSGTQYF. The DNA for the CDR3 is TGTGCCAGTAGCCCCCGTGGTGGGCAGTCAGGGACCCAGTACTTC. The variable domain in full, completed from reference TRBV11-2 and TRBJ2-5, reads EAGVAQSPRYKIIEKRQSVAFWCNPISGHATLYWYQQILGQGPKLLIQFQNNGVVDDSQLPKDRFSAERLKGVDSTLKIQPAKLEDSAVYLCASSPRGGQSGTQYFGPGTRLLVL.

Remarks on this clonotype: The germline gene is not matched at one end of the junction; a read error may be the cause. V usage is TRBV6-5 and J usage is TRBJ1-6, with D tentatively TRBD1 (6 bases). There are 17 residues in the CDR3. The germline V gene encodes CDR1 MNHEY and CDR2 SVGAGI. The CDR3 DNA sequence: TGTGCCAGCAATTACTCGGTCAGGGACAAGGGGAATTCACCCCTCCACTTT. It is translated as CASNYSVRDKGNSPLHF.

This clonotype was seen a single time. A junction end diverges from the germline sequence, so it may reflect a read error. The chain links TRBV7-9 to TRBJ2-2; perhaps D is TRBD1 or TRBD2 (5 bases each). The CDR3 is made up of 15 amino acids. CDR1 is SEHNR and CDR2 is FQNEAQ in the germline V gene (reference sequence). The CDR3 DNA reads TGTGCCAGCAGCTTAGTGGCAGGGATCTCCGGGAAGCTGTTTTTT. Translated: CASSLVAGISGKLFF.

Ten or more counts support this clonotype. The rearrangement uses TRBV11-1 and TRBJ2-1; D call uncertain. CDR3 length: 13 residues. The germline CDR1 and CDR2 sequences are SGHAT and FQDESV (reference sequence). Trimming took 1 base from V and 6 from J, leaving 7 bases between them. The CDR3 nucleotides are TGTGCCAGCAGCTTAGTTGTAGCCAATGAGCAGTTCTTC. Translating it yields CASSLVVANEQFF.

The chain recombines TRBV11-2 with TRBJ2-4; the match to TRBD1 covers 8 bases. V lost 2 bases to trimming and J lost 7 bases; unmatched junction nucleotides: 10. The CDR3 has 16 residues. Germline-derived CDR1 and CDR2 are SGHAT and FQNNGV. In nucleotides, the CDR3 is TGTGCCAGCAGCTTACGTAGACAGGGGTACGGGAACATTCAGTACTTC. Its translation: CASSLRRQGYGNIQYF.

Comments on this clonotype: This is likely a read error, given that the CDR3 carries no conserved phenylalanine or tryptophan at its end. The DNA is omitted, as the CDR3 cannot be located on it reliably, and the CDR3 follows TCRdb's listing. The chain links TRBV5-5 to TRBJ2-1; the tabulated D call, TRBD1, remains unverified against the DNA. The CDR3 length is 15 residues, termini included. The V gene's germline CDR1 is SGHKS and CDR2 YYEKEE (reference sequence). CDR3 in amino acids: CASSLQGSSYNEKFL.